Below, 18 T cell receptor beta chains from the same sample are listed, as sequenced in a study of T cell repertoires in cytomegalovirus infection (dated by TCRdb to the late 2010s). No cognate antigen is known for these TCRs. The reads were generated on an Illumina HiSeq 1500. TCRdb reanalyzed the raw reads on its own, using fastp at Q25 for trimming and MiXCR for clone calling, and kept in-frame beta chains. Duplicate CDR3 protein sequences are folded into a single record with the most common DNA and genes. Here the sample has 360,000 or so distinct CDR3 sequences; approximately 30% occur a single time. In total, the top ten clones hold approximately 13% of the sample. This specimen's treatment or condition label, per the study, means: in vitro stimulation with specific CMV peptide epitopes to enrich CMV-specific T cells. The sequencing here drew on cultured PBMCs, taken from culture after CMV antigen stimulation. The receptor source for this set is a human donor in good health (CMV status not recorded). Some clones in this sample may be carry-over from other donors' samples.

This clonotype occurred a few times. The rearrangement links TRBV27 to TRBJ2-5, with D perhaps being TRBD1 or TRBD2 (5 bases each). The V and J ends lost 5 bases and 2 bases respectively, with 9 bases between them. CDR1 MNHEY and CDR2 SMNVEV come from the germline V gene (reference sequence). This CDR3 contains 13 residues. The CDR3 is CASSGGPQETQYF. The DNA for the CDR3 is TGTGCCAGCAGTGGGGGACCGCAAGAGACCCAGTACTTC.

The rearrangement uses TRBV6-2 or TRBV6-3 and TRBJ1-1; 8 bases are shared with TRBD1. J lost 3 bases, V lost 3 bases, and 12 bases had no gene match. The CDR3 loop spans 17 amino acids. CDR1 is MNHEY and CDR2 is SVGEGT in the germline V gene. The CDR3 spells CASSYPRGPRMDTEAFF. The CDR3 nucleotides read TGTGCCAGCAGTTATCCCAGGGGGCCACGGATGGACACTGAAGCTTTCTTT.

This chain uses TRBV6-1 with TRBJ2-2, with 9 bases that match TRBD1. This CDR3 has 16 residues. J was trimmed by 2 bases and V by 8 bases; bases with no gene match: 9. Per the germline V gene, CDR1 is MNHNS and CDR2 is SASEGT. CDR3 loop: CASVKTGGLNTGELFF. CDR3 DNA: TGTGCCAGCGTGAAAACAGGGGGCTTAAACACCGGGGAGCTGTTTTTT.

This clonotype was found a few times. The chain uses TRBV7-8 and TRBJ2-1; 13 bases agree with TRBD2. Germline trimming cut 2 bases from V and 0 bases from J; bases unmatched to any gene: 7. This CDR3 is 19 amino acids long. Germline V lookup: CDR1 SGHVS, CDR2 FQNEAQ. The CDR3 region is CASSLPGTSGISSYNEQFF. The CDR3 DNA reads TGTGCCAGCAGCTTACCCGGGACTAGCGGGATTAGCTCCTACAATGAGCAGTTCTTC.

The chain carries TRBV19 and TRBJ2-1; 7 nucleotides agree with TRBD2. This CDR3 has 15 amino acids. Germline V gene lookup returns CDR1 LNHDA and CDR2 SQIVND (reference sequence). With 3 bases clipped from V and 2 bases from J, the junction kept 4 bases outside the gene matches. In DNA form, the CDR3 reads TGTGCCAGTAGTATTGTGAGCGGGACCTACAATGAGCAGTTCTTC. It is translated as CASSIVSGTYNEQFF.

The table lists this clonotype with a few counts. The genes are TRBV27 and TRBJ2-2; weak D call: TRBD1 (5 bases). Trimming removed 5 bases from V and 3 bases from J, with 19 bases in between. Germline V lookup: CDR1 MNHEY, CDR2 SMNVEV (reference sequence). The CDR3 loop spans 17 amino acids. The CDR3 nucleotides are TGTGCCAGCAGTCGACTTCGAGCAGGGCGGTACACCGGGGAGCTGTTTTTT. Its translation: CASSRLRAGRYTGELFF.

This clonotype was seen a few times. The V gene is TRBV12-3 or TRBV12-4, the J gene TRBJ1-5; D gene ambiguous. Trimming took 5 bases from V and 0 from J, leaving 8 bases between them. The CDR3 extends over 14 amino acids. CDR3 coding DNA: TGTGCCAGCAGTAGCCAGGATAGCAATCAGCCCCAGCATTTT. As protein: CASSSQDSNQPQHF.

In DNA form, the CDR3 reads TGTGCCAGCAGCGCCCCGCGGGAGGGATACGAGCAGTACTTC. Its translation: CASSAPREGYEQYF. The chain combines TRBV7-9 with TRBJ2-7, with 9 bases fitting TRBD2. The CDR3 length is 14 residues. Germline V gives CDR1 SEHNR, CDR2 FQNEAQ (reference sequence). V shed 5 bases and J 4 bases; nucleotides not matched to a gene: 6.

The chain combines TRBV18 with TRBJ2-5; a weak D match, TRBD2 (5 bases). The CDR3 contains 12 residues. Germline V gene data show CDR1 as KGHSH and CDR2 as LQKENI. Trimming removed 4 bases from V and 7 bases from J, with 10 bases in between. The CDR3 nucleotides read TGTGCCAGCTCACTAGCGTCAGCGACCCAGTACTTC. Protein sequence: CASSLASATQYF. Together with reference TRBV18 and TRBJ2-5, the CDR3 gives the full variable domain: NAGVMQNPRHLVRRRGQEARLRCSPMKGHSHVYWYRQLPEEGLKFMVYLQKENIIDESGMPKERFSAEFPKEGPSILRIQQVVRGDSAAYFCASSLASATQYFGPGTRLLVL.

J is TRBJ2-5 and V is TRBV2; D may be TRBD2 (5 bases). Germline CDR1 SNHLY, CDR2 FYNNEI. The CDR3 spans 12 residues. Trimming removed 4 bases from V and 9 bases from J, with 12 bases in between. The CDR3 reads CASSATQAAQYF. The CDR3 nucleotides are TGTGCCAGCAGTGCCACGCAAGCGGCCCAGTACTTC.

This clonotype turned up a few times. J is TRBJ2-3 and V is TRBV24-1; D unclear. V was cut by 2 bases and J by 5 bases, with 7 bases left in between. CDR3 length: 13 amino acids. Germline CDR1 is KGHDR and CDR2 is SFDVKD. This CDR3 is CATSDSWQDTQYF. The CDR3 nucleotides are TGTGCCACCAGTGATTCTTGGCAAGATACGCAGTATTTT.

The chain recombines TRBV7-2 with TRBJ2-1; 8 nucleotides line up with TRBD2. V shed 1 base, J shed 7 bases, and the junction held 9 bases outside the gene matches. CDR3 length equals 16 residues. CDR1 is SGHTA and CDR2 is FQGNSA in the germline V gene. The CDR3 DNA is TGTGCCAGCAGCTTAGATCTCGGGGGGGGGGTTAATGAGCAGTTCTTC. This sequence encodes CASSLDLGGGVNEQFF.

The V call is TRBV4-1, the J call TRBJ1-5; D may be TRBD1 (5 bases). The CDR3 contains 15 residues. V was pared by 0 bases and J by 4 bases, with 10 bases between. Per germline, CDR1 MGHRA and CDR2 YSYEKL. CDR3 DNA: TGCGCCAGCAGCCAAGATGAGAGGGGAAATCAGCCCCAGCATTTT. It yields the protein CASSQDERGNQPQHF.

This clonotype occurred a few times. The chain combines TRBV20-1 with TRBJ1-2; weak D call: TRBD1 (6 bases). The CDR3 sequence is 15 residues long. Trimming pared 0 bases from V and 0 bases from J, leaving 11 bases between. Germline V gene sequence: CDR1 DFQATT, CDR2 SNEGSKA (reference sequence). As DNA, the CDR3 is TGCAGTGCTAGAGATCTCCGGGACACTAACTATGGCTACACCTTC. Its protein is CSARDLRDTNYGYTF.

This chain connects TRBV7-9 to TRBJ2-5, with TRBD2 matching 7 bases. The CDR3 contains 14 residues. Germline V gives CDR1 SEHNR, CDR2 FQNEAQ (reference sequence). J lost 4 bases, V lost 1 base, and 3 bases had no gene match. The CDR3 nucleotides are TGTGCCAGCAGCTTAGTCGGGGGGTCAGAGACCCAGTACTTC. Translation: CASSLVGGSETQYF.

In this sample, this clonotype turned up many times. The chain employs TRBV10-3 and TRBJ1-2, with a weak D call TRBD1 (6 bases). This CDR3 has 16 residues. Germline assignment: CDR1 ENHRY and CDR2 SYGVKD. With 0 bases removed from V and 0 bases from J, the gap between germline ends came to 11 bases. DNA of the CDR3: TGTGCCATCAGTGAGTCGGGGGCGGCTTCTAACTATGGCTACACCTTC. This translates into CAISESGAASNYGYTF.

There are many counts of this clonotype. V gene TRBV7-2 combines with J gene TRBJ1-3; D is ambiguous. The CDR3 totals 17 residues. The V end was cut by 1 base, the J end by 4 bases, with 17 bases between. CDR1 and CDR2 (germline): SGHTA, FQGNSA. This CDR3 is CASSLGRGATTGNTIYF. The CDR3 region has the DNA TGTGCCAGCAGCTTAGGCCGGGGTGCCACTACCGGAAACACCATATATTTT.

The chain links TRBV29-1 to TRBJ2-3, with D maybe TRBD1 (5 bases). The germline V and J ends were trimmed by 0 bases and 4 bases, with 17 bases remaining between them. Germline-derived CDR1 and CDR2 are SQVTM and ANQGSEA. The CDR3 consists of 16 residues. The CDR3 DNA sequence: TGCAGCGTTGAAGATTCGGCGGTAATGGGGCCAGATACGCAGTATTTT. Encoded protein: CSVEDSAVMGPDTQYF.